The 14 T cell receptor beta chains presented below share a single source sample, sequenced in a study of cytomegalovirus exposure and HLA in healthy donors (dated by TCRdb to about 2017). The library was built by means of the immunoSEQ multiplex PCR assay. The multiplex PCR relied on a mix of 60 forward primers for TCR Vbeta segments and 13 reverse primers for TCR Jbeta segments. Entries here come from immuneACCESS through TCRdb and include only in-frame sequences with V and J called. Some clones fail to appear in such tables; in the studies checked, an unresolved V gene covers under half of the shortfall, and the cause of the remainder is unknown. Present in this sample are 150,000 to 200,000 clones, 84% of which were seen just once. The top ten clonotypes cover roughly 1% of the sample. The source material was PBMCs. All receptors derive from a man aged 25 to 45 in good health and CMV-seronegative.

The rearrangement uses TRBV21-1 and TRBJ1-3; TRBD1 reflects the table's D call only, with no check against the DNA. TRBV21-1 is termed a pseudogene. This CDR3 comprises 15 residues. The CDR3: CASRLGTGYGNTIYF. CDR3 in DNA: TGTGCCAGCAGGCTCGGGACAGGTTACGGAAACACCATATATTTT.

J is TRBJ2-1 and V is TRBV18; tentative D call: TRBD2 (6 bases). Germline V gene data show CDR1 as KGHSH and CDR2 as LQKENI. This CDR3 has 16 residues. Trimming left V 2 bases short and J 0 bases short, with 11 bases between. The CDR3 here is CASSPKEGRSYNEQFF. CDR3 sequence (DNA): TGTGCCAGCTCACCAAAGGAGGGCCGCTCCTACAATGAGCAGTTCTTC.

This chain uses TRBV6-1 with TRBJ2-3; D remains unclear. The CDR3 contains 15 residues. The germline V and J ends were trimmed by 6 bases and 2 bases, with 15 bases remaining between them. Germline V gene data show CDR1 as MNHNS and CDR2 as SASEGT. The CDR3 DNA reads TGTGCCAGCAGACGGATCGGGTCTTCCACAGATACGCAGTATTTT. Its translation is CASRRIGSSTDTQYF.

The chain is built from TRBV9 and TRBJ2-1; D might be TRBD1 (6 bases). The CDR3 contains 15 residues. CDR1 is SGDLS and CDR2 is YYNGEE in the germline V gene. With 4 bases removed from V and 9 bases from J, the gap between germline ends came to 20 bases. The CDR3 DNA is TGTGCCAGCAGCCCCGGACAGTTGTTGATAGGTGAGCAGTTCTTC. Translation: CASSPGQLLIGEQFF.

V and J are TRBV23-1 and TRBJ2-5; D is perhaps TRBD1 (5 bases). TRBV23-1 is an open reading frame, and its role is uncertain. CDR3 length: 14 residues. Trimming left V 0 bases short and J 2 bases short, with 7 bases between. CDR3 coding DNA: TGCGCCAGCAGTCAATCGGACAAACAAGAGACCCAGTACTTC. It translates to CASSQSDKQETQYF.

V usage is TRBV5-1 and J usage is TRBJ2-1, with D possibly matching TRBD2 (6 bases). Germline V gives CDR1 SGHRS, CDR2 YFSETQ. This CDR3 spans 13 amino acids. Trimming cost V 4 bases and J 3 bases, with 8 bases left between them. CDR3: CASSRRDYNEQFF. The CDR3 DNA sequence: TGCGCCAGCAGCCGGCGGGACTACAATGAGCAGTTCTTC.

The genes are TRBV27 and TRBJ1-4, with no clear D. Deletions cut 1 base from V and 8 bases from J, with 17 bases between. Germline CDR1 MNHEY, CDR2 SMNVEV (reference sequence). The CDR3 loop spans 16 amino acids. This CDR3 reads CASSLYTPHTGEKLFF. The CDR3 DNA follows: TGTGCCAGCAGTTTATATACCCCCCACACGGGAGAAAAACTGTTTTTT.

This chain joins TRBV6-5 and TRBJ1-2; 7 nucleotides agree with TRBD1. After removal of 2 bases from V and 4 bases from J, the junction contained 7 bases not matched to a gene. The CDR3 contains 15 residues. Germline V gene lookup returns CDR1 MNHEY and CDR2 SVGAGI. The CDR3 sequence is CASSYQGGPIYGYTF. The CDR3 DNA reads as TGTGCCAGCAGTTACCAGGGGGGCCCAATCTATGGCTACACCTTC.

The chain recombines TRBV30 with TRBJ2-7; unclear D gene. The CDR3 consists of 12 residues. Germline values: CDR1 GTSNPN, CDR2 SVGIG (reference sequence). Trimming took off 0 bases at V and 7 bases at J, with 10 bases between the two ends. CDR3 DNA: TGTGCCTGGAGTGTACGAGGATTAGAGCAGTACTTC. As protein: CAWSVRGLEQYF.

The rearrangement joins TRBV13 to TRBJ2-1; TRBD2 might be the D (7 bases). V gave up 5 bases and J gave up 7 bases, with 18 bases separating them. The CDR3 spans 15 residues. Germline CDR1 reads PRHDT; CDR2 reads FYEKMQ (reference sequence). The CDR3 DNA follows: TGTGCCAGCAGCCTGCTGGCGGGGGCCCCAAATGAGCAGTTCTTC. It encodes CASSLLAGAPNEQFF.

J is TRBJ2-2 and V is TRBV6-6, with D perhaps TRBD1 (6 bases). Germline-derived CDR1 and CDR2 are MNHNY and SVGAGI (reference sequence). The CDR3 extends over 15 amino acids. The V end was cut by 6 bases, the J end by 5 bases, with 16 bases between. The CDR3 reads CASSPKGQGTGELFF. In DNA, the CDR3 is TGTGCCAGCAGCCCAAAGGGCCAGGGGACCGGGGAGCTGTTTTTT.

In its sample, this clone was seen a few times. The chain carries TRBV30 and TRBJ2-5; 10 nucleotides align to TRBD2. The CDR3 runs to 17 residues. V lost 1 base and J lost 9; bases outside the gene matches: 17. The V gene's germline CDR1 is GTSNPN and CDR2 SVGIG (reference sequence). CDR3 residues: CAWSGTFLAGEWLAQYF. Written as DNA, the CDR3 is TGTGCCTGGAGTGGGACGTTCCTAGCGGGGGAGTGGCTGGCCCAGTACTTC.

The V and J genes are TRBV18 and TRBJ1-5; D gene uncertain. Germline-derived CDR1 and CDR2 are KGHSH and LQKENI. This CDR3 comprises 14 residues. Deletions cut 5 bases from V and 4 bases from J, with 12 bases between. CDR3 DNA: TGTGCCAGCTCATTATCAGGTGGGAATCAGCCCCAGCATTTT. Amino acid sequence: CASSLSGGNQPQHF.

The genes are TRBV19 and TRBJ2-1; 8 bases agree with TRBD2. Germline-derived CDR1 and CDR2 are LNHDA and SQIVND (reference sequence). With 1 base clipped from V and 1 base from J, the junction kept 9 bases outside the gene matches. The CDR3 runs 18 residues. CDR3 loop: CASSIAGGPLRSYNEQFF. CDR3 DNA: TGTGCCAGTAGTATAGCGGGGGGGCCGCTGCGTTCCTACAATGAGCAGTTCTTC.